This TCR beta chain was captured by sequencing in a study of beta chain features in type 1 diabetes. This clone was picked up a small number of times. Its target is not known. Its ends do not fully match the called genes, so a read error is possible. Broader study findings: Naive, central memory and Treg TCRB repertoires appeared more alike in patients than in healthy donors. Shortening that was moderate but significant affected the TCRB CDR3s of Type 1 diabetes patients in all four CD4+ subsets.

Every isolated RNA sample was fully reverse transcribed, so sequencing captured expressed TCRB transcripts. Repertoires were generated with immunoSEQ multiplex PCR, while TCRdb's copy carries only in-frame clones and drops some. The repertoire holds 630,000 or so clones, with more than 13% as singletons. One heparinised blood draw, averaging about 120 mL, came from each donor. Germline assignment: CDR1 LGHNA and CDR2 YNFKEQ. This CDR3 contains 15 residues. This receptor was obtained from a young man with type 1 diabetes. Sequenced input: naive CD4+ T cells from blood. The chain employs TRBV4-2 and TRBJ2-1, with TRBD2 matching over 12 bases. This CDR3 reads CASNQGLAGNNEQFF. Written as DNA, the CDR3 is TGTGCCAGCAACCAAGGACTAGCGGGAAACAATGAGCAGTTCTTC.